These 30 T cell receptor beta chains were sequenced from one sample in a study of CD8+CD57+ T cells in acquired aplastic anemia. The template used for profiling TCR beta VDJ and CDR3 was genomic DNA. TCRdb processed the reads anew with MiXCR; each CDR3 protein has one entry. The profile covers around 190,000 distinct CDR3 sequences, with roughly half appearing a single time and approximately 16% taken by the ten largest. Specimen: sorted CD4+, CD8+, or CD8+CD57+ T cells (not recorded which) from PBMCs. The receptors originated from a human donor in good health, serving as a control.

Turning to this clonotype: The conserved final phenylalanine or tryptophan is absent from the CDR3, which likely points to a read error. As DNA, the CDR3 is TGCAGCGCCGGACATGCCGGTGGCTACACCCTC. Translation gives CSAGHAGGYTL. V gene TRBV29-1 combines with J gene TRBJ1-2; tentative D call: TRBD1 (5 bases). V was clipped by 7 bases and J by 7 bases, with 13 bases between them. The germline V gene encodes CDR1 SQVTM and CDR2 ANQGSEA. There are 11 residues in the CDR3.

This clonotype was counted ten times or more. This rearrangement joins TRBV15 to TRBJ2-1, with D maybe TRBD1 (6 bases). The ends were cut back, 7 bases at V and 3 bases at J, with 16 bases in the middle. Germline CDR1 reads LNHNV; CDR2 reads YYDKDF (reference sequence). CDR3 size: 15 residues. The CDR3 sequence is CATKQGEGFYNEQFF. The DNA for the CDR3 is TGTGCCACCAAACAGGGAGAGGGGTTCTACAATGAGCAGTTCTTC.

This clonotype was found many times. This chain connects TRBV7-8 to TRBJ2-3, with TRBD2 identical over 8 bases. The germline V gene encodes CDR1 SGHVS and CDR2 FQNEAQ. The CDR3 covers 12 residues. The V and J ends lost 2 bases and 14 bases, in that order; junction bases with no gene match: 6. In DNA, the CDR3 is TGTGCCAGCAGCTTAACCCGGGGGGGATTGTATTTT. This encodes CASSLTRGGLYF. Filled out from reference TRBV7-8 and TRBJ2-3, the complete variable domain reads GAGVSQSPRYKVAKRGQDVALRCDPISGHVSLFWYQQALGQGPEFLTYFQNEAQLDKSGLPSDRFFAERPEGSVSTLKIQRTQQEDSAVYLCASSLTRGGLYFGPGTRLTVL.

This chain joins TRBV29-1 and TRBJ1-2; possibly TRBD1 for D (5 bases). CDR1 is SQVTM and CDR2 is ANQGSEA in the germline V gene. V lost 3 bases and J 7 bases, leaving 18 bases between the germline ends. The CDR3 has 14 amino acids. The CDR3 spells CSVEFRQSIRGYTF. As DNA, the CDR3 is TGCAGCGTTGAGTTTCGACAGAGCATACGTGGCTACACCTTC.

A note on this clonotype: The missing conserved phenylalanine or tryptophan at the end of this CDR3 makes a read error likely. It is unclear where the CDR3 begins or ends on the DNA, so no DNA is shown, and the CDR3 is as TCRdb lists it. V gene TRBV19 combines with J gene TRBJ1-4; TRBD1, as called in the table, went unchecked against the DNA. Counting both end residues, the CDR3 totals 10 amino acids. In germline, CDR1 is LNHDA, CDR2 SQIVND (reference sequence). CDR3 sequence reads: CASSLGQGSV.

This clonotype has a count of ten or more. This chain joins TRBV10-2 and TRBJ1-5; D is perhaps TRBD1 (6 bases). The CDR3 loop spans 15 amino acids. Trimming shortened V by 4 bases and J by 1 base, and 11 bases separated the two germline ends. Germline V lookup: CDR1 WSHSY, CDR2 SAAADI. CDR3 region: CASSAPGQSNQPQHF. DNA of the CDR3: TGCGCCAGCAGTGCCCCGGGACAAAGCAATCAGCCCCAGCATTTT.

This clonotype was seen repeatedly, ten times or more. This rearrangement joins TRBV27 to TRBJ1-1; D is undetermined. Germline-derived CDR1 and CDR2 are MNHEY and SMNVEV (reference sequence). The CDR3 has 15 residues. Between the trimmed V and J ends, which lost 0 bases and 0 bases, there was a span of 8 bases. The CDR3 spells CASSLSPSVNTEAFF. CDR3 coding DNA: TGTGCCAGCAGTTTATCCCCGTCGGTGAACACTGAAGCTTTCTTT.

The V gene is TRBV20-1, the J gene TRBJ1-4; unclear D gene. The CDR3 runs to 11 residues. V lost 6 bases and J 7 bases, leaving 9 bases between the germline ends. The germline CDR1 and CDR2 sequences are DFQATT and SNEGSKA (reference sequence). The CDR3 sequence is CSAGIGEKLFF. For the CDR3, the DNA is TGCAGTGCGGGTATCGGTGAAAAACTGTTTTTT.

The chain uses TRBV9 and TRBJ2-1, with D perhaps being TRBD1 or TRBD2 (5 bases each). CDR1 and CDR2 from the germline V gene are SGDLS and YYNGEE. CDR3 length: 17 amino acids. Deletions cut 3 bases from V and 8 bases from J, with 24 bases between. CDR3 in DNA: TGTGCCAGCAGCGCCTGGGGGACGCCTCAACGGGGACATGAGCAGTTCTTC. Translating gives CASSAWGTPQRGHEQFF.

The rearrangement joins TRBV7-2 to TRBJ2-7, with D possibly being TRBD2 (6 bases). The CDR3 extends over 12 amino acids. V lost 4 bases and J 6 bases, leaving 10 bases between the germline ends. The germline CDR1 and CDR2 sequences are SGHTA and FQGNSA. CDR3: CASSSAGREQYF. The DNA of the CDR3 is TGTGCCAGCAGCTCTGCGGGGCGCGAGCAGTACTTC.

This clonotype came up many times. The genes are TRBV28 and TRBJ1-1; D uncertain. The germline V and J ends were trimmed by 3 bases and 0 bases, with 8 bases remaining between them. The germline V gene has CDR1 MDHEN and CDR2 SYDVKM. The CDR3 spans 14 residues. CDR3 nucleotide sequence: TGTGCCAGCAGTTTCGGGGATATGAACACTGAAGCTTTCTTT. This encodes CASSFGDMNTEAFF.

This clonotype was detected many times. The gene calls are TRBV6-4 and TRBJ1-5, with TRBD1 as a possible D gene (5 bases). The length of the CDR3 is 13 residues. From germline, CDR1 is MRHNA and CDR2 SNTAGT. The V end lost 5 bases, the J end lost 2 bases, and 7 bases lay between the germline ends. The CDR3 DNA sequence: TGTGCCAGCAGTAGGGGTGGCAATCAGCCCCAGCATTTT. Amino acid sequence: CASSRGGNQPQHF.

The chain uses TRBV5-1 and TRBJ2-3; the match to TRBD2 covers 7 bases. The CDR3 runs to 15 residues. V gave up 5 bases and J gave up 4 bases; unmatched junction bases: 10. In germline, CDR1 is SGHRS, CDR2 YFSETQ. The CDR3 region is CASRREGHMADTQYF. In DNA, the CDR3 is TGCGCCAGCAGGAGGGAGGGCCATATGGCAGATACGCAGTATTTT.

This clonotype has just one count. The chain uses TRBV12-3 or TRBV12-4 and TRBJ2-3; D not certain. The J call is in doubt because the DNA end fits TRBJ2-5 better. There are 12 residues in the CDR3. In DNA, the CDR3 is TGTGCCAGCAGTGGGTTCGGTGAGACCCAGTACTTC. Translated, it gives CASSGFGETQYF.

The rearrangement links TRBV19 to TRBJ1-2; D is perhaps TRBD1 (5 bases). Trimming removed 3 bases at V and 6 bases at J, with 8 bases between. Germline V gives CDR1 LNHDA, CDR2 SQIVND (reference sequence). The CDR3 consists of 12 residues. CDR3 coding DNA: TGTGCCAGTAGTATGCTAGGGGATGGCTACACCTTC. This codes for CASSMLGDGYTF.

The chain's CDR3 is CASSLNEGVADTEAFF. Here the CDR3 DNA reads TGTGCCAGCTCACTTAATGAGGGGGTAGCAGACACTGAAGCTTTCTTT. The chain combines TRBV5-6 with TRBJ1-1, with D perhaps matching TRBD1 (6 bases). This CDR3 region has 16 residues. Between the trimmed V and J ends, which lost 7 bases and 3 bases, there was a span of 22 bases. Germline values: CDR1 SGHDT, CDR2 YYEEEE. Looking up the rest from reference TRBV5-6 and TRBJ1-1 gives the full variable domain: DAGVTQSPTHLIKTRGQQVTLRCSPKSGHDTVSWYQQALGQGPQFIFQYYEEEERQRGNFPDRFSGHQFPNYSSELNVNALLLGDSALYLCASSLNEGVADTEAFFGQGTRLTVV.

This clonotype was seen repeatedly, ten times or more. The CDR3 nucleotides read TGTGCCAGCAGCCGACAGGGGGCGCGCGGCTACACCTTC. Protein product: CASSRQGARGYTF. The gene calls are TRBV11-2 and TRBJ1-2; 10 bases map to TRBD1. This CDR3 region has 13 residues. Germline CDR1 SGHAT, CDR2 FQNNGV. The trim removed 5 bases at V and 8 bases at J, leaving 5 bases unmatched.

The chain recombines TRBV2 with TRBJ2-5; D not certain. The length of the CDR3 is 12 residues. V was clipped by 1 base and J by 6 bases, with 6 bases between them. The germline V gene encodes CDR1 SNHLY and CDR2 FYNNEI. The CDR3 DNA is TGTGCCAGCAGTGAAGGGGGTAAGACCCAGTACTTC. Translated, it gives CASSEGGKTQYF.

Of note for this clonotype: A much larger clone lies a single base off, so this may be a read error. V gene TRBV5-1 combines with J gene TRBJ1-2; 7 positions agree with TRBD1. J lost 0 bases, V lost 4 bases, and 12 bases had no gene match. Germline V gene data show CDR1 as SGHRS and CDR2 as YFSETQ. The CDR3 is made up of 17 amino acids. Here the CDR3 DNA reads TGCGCCAGCAGCAGAAGGGGGGACAGACACACTAACTATGGCTACACCTTC. It specifies CASSRRGDRHTNYGYTF.

This clonotype is a singleton in its sample. The rearrangement joins TRBV24-1 to TRBJ2-5; no clear D. V was pared by 5 bases and J by 12 bases, with 18 bases between. The CDR3 consists of 13 residues. The germline CDR1 and CDR2 sequences are KGHDR and SFDVKD. The CDR3 sequence is CATSGVARDTKYF. The CDR3 DNA reads as TGTGCCACCAGTGGTGTGGCGCGAGACACCAAGTACTTC.

This clonotype has ten or more counts. The chain employs TRBV10-3 and TRBJ1-1; 10 bases fit TRBD1. The junction had 2 bases not matched to a gene; V was cut back by 2 bases and J by 8 bases. The V gene's germline CDR1 is ENHRY and CDR2 SYGVKD. The CDR3 has 13 amino acids. The CDR3 protein is CAISEVDRGEAFF. The CDR3 nucleotides are TGTGCCATCAGTGAGGTGGACAGGGGGGAAGCTTTCTTT.

The chain joins TRBV7-2 to TRBJ1-6; D is ambiguous. The CDR3 is 10 residues long. Trimming shortened V by 0 bases and J by 13 bases, and 1 base separated the two germline ends. The germline CDR1 and CDR2 sequences are SGHTA and FQGNSA. This chain's CDR3 is CASSLAPLHF. CDR3 bases: TGTGCCAGCAGCTTAGCTCCCCTCCACTTT.

This clonotype has a handful of counts. This chain links TRBV6-6 with TRBJ2-5, with D perhaps being TRBD1 or TRBD2 (6 bases each). This CDR3 is 14 amino acids long. The germline V and J ends were trimmed by 2 bases and 4 bases, with 11 bases remaining between them. Germline V CDR1 and CDR2: MNHNY, SVGAGI (reference sequence). CDR3 nucleotide sequence: TGTGCCAGCAGTTACGGGGGGCAGGTAGAGACCCAGTACTTC. It translates to CASSYGGQVETQYF.

This clonotype was seen many times. The chain links TRBV6-2 or TRBV6-3 to TRBJ2-2; 10 nucleotides match TRBD2. The CDR3 consists of 15 residues. The germline CDR1 and CDR2 sequences are MNHEY and SVGEGT. V lost 8 bases, J lost 5 bases, and 8 bases stayed unmatched. Here the CDR3 reads CASAFSGGATGELFF. The CDR3 nucleotides read TGTGCCAGCGCCTTCAGCGGGGGGGCGACCGGGGAGCTGTTTTTT.

A note on this clonotype: Since no conserved phenylalanine or tryptophan closes the CDR3, a read error is the likely cause. It is unclear where the CDR3 begins or ends on the DNA, so no DNA is shown, and the CDR3 is as TCRdb lists it. The CDR3 sequence is CASSSVGG. This sequence joins TRBV7-2 and TRBJ2-1; TRBD2, the table's D call, was not compared with the DNA. The length of the CDR3 is 8 amino acids, counting both ends. CDR1 and CDR2 (germline): SGHTA, FQGNSA.

The gene calls are TRBV10-3 and TRBJ1-5; perhaps TRBD1 as D (5 bases). This CDR3 contains 17 residues. In germline, CDR1 is ENHRY, CDR2 SYGVKD. V lost 0 bases and J 1 base, leaving 13 bases between the germline ends. DNA for the CDR3: TGTGCCATCAGTGAGTCGACGATCGACAGCAGCAATCAGCCCCAGCATTTT. Its translation: CAISESTIDSSNQPQHF.

Only a few counts were recorded for this clonotype. A much larger clone sits a single nucleotide away, making a read error possible. The rearrangement uses TRBV9 and TRBJ2-3, with D possibly being TRBD1 or TRBD2 (5 bases each). In germline, CDR1 is SGDLS, CDR2 YYNGEE. This CDR3 is 15 amino acids long. The ends were cut back, 4 bases at V and 2 bases at J, with 14 bases in the middle. The CDR3 sequence is CASSLVSGTTDTQYF. In DNA, the CDR3 is TGTGCCAGCAGCTTAGTGTCGGGGACCACAGATACGCAGTATTTT. The full variable domain, rest sourced from reference TRBV9 and TRBJ2-3, is DSGVTQTPKHLITATGQRVTLRCSPRSGDLSVYWYQQSLDQGLQFLIQYYNGEERAKGNILERFSAQQFPDLHSELNLSSLELGDSALYFCASSLVSGTTDTQYFGPGTRLTVL.

This clonotype has only a few counts. The V and J genes are TRBV20-1 and TRBJ1-2; 7 bases match TRBD1. CDR1 is DFQATT, CDR2 SNEGSKA, per germline (reference sequence). Losses at the gene ends were 0 bases for V and 7 bases for J; bases not matched to a gene: 11. The CDR3 is 15 residues long. CDR3 sequence reads: CSARDESGGIGGYTF. For the CDR3, the DNA is TGCAGTGCTAGAGATGAGTCAGGGGGGATAGGTGGCTACACCTTC.

This clonotype has a count of ten or more. This chain connects TRBV20-1 to TRBJ1-1, with 7 bases that match TRBD1. V lost 0 bases, J lost 6 bases, and 7 bases stayed unmatched. Germline-derived CDR1 and CDR2 are DFQATT and SNEGSKA (reference sequence). The CDR3 runs to 14 residues. The DNA for the CDR3 is TGCAGTGCTAGAGATCCCACCAGGGGGTCTGAAGCTTTCTTT. As protein: CSARDPTRGSEAFF.

The chain employs TRBV24-1 and TRBJ2-7; D perhaps matches TRBD2 (5 bases). Trimming removed 3 bases from V and 0 bases from J, with 11 bases in between. CDR1 is KGHDR, CDR2 SFDVKD, per germline. This CDR3 is 15 amino acids long. CDR3 in DNA: TGTGCCACCAGTGATACCAGGACTGACTCCTACGAGCAGTACTTC. It specifies CATSDTRTDSYEQYF.